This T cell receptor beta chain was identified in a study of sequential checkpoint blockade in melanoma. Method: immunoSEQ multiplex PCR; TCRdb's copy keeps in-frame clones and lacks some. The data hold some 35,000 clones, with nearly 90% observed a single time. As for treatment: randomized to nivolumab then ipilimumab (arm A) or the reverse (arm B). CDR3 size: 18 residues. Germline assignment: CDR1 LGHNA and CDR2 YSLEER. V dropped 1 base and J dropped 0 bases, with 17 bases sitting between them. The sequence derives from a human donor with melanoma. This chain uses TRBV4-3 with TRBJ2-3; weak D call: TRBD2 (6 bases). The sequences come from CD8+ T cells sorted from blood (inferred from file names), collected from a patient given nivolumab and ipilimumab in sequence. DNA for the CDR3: TGCGCCAGCAGCCAAGTTTTCTTCGGGAGCGCTAGCACAGATACGCAGTATTTT. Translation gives CASSQVFFGSASTDTQYF.